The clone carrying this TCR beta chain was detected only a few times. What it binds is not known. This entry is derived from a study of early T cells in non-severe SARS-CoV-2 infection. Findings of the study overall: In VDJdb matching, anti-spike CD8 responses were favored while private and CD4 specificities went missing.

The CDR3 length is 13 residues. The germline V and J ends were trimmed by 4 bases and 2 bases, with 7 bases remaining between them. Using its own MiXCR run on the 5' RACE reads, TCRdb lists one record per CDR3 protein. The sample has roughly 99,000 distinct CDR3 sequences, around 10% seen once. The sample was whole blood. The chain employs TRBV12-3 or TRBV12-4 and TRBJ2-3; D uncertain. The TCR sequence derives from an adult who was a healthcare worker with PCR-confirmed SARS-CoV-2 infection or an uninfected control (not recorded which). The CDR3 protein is CASSSHLTDTQYF. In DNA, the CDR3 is TGTGCCAGCAGTTCCCACCTCACAGATACGCAGTATTTT.